This T cell receptor beta chain was recorded in a study of blood T cell repertoires in COVID-19. Per germline, CDR1 SGHTA and CDR2 FQGTGA. CDR3 length: 14 residues. V was shortened by 4 bases and J by 4 bases, with 12 bases between the two germline ends. All enrollees were roughly 18 to 89 years old and from around 25 US areas. Cohorts were assigned according to the clinical history that participants reported. Donors in Cohort 3 who had recovered were those with two negative PCRs, healthcare professional clearance, or resolution of their symptoms. Original processing notes: Amplification with reference gene primers provided the estimates of nucleated cell counts. Data came from immunoSEQ multiplex PCR; TCRdb stores just in-frame clones and leaves some out. D and trimming were read from the DNA, whereas the V and J calls and clone size are those reported in that table. The sample includes under 450,000 clones, more than 85% of them seen just once.

This TCR came from a woman in her twenties or thirties who had recovered from COVID-19. The material sequenced was PBMCs or T cells enriched from blood (not recorded which). The rearrangement links TRBV7-3 to TRBJ2-3; unclear D gene. The CDR3 sequence is CASSSPELSDTQYF. CDR3 nucleotides: TGTGCCAGCAGCTCACCCGAGCTGTCAGATACGCAGTATTTT.